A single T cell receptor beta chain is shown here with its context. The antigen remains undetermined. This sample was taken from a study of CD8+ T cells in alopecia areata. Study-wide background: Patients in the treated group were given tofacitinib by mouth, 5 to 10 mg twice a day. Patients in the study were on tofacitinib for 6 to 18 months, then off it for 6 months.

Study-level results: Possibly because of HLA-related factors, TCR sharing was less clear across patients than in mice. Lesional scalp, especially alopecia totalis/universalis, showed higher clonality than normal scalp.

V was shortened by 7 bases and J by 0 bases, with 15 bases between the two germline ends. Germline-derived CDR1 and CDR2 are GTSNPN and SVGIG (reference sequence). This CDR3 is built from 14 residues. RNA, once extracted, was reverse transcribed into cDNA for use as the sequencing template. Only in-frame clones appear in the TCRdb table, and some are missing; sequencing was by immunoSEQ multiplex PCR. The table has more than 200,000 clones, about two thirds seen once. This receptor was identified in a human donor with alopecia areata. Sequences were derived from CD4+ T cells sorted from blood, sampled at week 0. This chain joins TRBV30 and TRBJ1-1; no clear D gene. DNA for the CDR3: TGTGCCTCCCGCCCGTGGACGTTGAACACTGAAGCTTTCTTT. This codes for CASRPWTLNTEAFF. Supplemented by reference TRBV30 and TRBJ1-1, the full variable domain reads SQTIHQWPATLVQPVGSPLSLECTVEGTSNPNLYWYRQAAGRGLQLLFYSVGIGQISSEVPQNLSASRPQDRQFILSSKKLLLSDSGFYLCASRPWTLNTEAFFGQGTRLTVV.